This note documents a single TCR beta chain sequence. What it recognizes is unknown. Sequencing was performed with immunoSEQ multiplex PCR; in TCRdb, only in-frame clones are kept and a portion is missing. The repertoire holds approximately 140,000 clones, with about nine tenths as singletons. These data belong to a study of T cell responses to AZD1222 COVID-19 vaccine. The study, taken as a whole, reports: Two AZD1222 doses significantly raised spike-specific TCR breadth and depth over controls. Most donors were white British and more were female, and clonal diversity was possibly underestimated. Baseline serostatus was positive in only a handful of AZD1222 recipients.

Germline V gene lookup returns CDR1 WSHSY and CDR2 SAAADI. This CDR3 region has 17 residues. V gave up 8 bases and J gave up 3 bases; unmatched junction bases: 17. V gene TRBV10-2 combines with J gene TRBJ2-7; 9 bases agree with TRBD2. The origin of this receptor is an adult who received the AZD1222 COVID-19 vaccine. The starting material was peripheral blood, obtained 28 days after the second AZD1222 dose. CDR3 protein: CASRGRASGETYYEQYF. CDR3 nucleotides: TGCGCCAGCCGGGGGAGAGCTAGCGGGGAAACCTACTACGAGCAGTACTTC.